This TCR beta chain was identified during a study of vaccination and CD4 T cells after COVID-19. Study background: Overlapping spike peptides of SARS-CoV-2, HCoV-NL63, HCoV-OC43 and HCoV-229E stimulated the cells.

Study-wide results and caveats: The authors identified 304 of 307 vaccine-specific clones in convalescent patients as spike mono-reactive.

In the case of this clonotype: The target antigen is unknown.

Germline loops: CDR1 SGHTA, CDR2 FQGNSA. V lost 0 bases, J lost 2 bases, and 8 bases lay in between. The length of the CDR3 is 14 residues. As for time point: late sampling 161 to 241 days after vaccination in a few convalescent patients. Sample treatment: approximately 10-day PBMC culture with coronavirus spike peptide pools or control peptides (ViraFEST assay). Cultured CD4+ T cell DNA underwent sequencing with the Oncomine TCR Beta short-read assay. TCRdb re-derived calls from the PCR reads in MiXCR, one entry per CDR3 protein. The table lists about 15,000 distinct CDR3 sequences, 52% of them singletons.

The material was CD4+ T cells from blood, cultured in vitro, obtained about 7 months after SARS-CoV-2 vaccination. V gene TRBV7-2 combines with J gene TRBJ2-7; the D gene is possibly TRBD1 (6 bases). The TCR was taken from a human donor who had recovered from COVID-19. CDR3 sequence: CASSLAEGAYEQYF. The CDR3 DNA reads as TGTGCCAGCAGCTTAGCCGAGGGGGCCTACGAGCAGTACTTC. The whole variable domain, filled in from reference TRBV7-2 and TRBJ2-7, reads GAGVSQSPSNKVTEKGKDVELRCDPISGHTALYWYRQSLGQGLEFLIYFQGNSAPDKSGLPSDRFSAERTGGSVSTLTIQRTQQEDSAVYLCASSLAEGAYEQYFGPGTRLTVT.